These 5 T cell receptor beta chains were sequenced from one sample in a study of cytomegalovirus exposure and HLA in healthy donors. A multiplex PCR was run with 60 Vbeta primers and 13 Jbeta primers. Assay: immunoSEQ multiplex PCR; the TCRdb copy retains only in-frame clones and omits some. The profile covers roughly 100,000 clones, with roughly four fifths appearing a single time and around 7.2% taken by the ten largest. What was sequenced was PBMCs. These receptor sequences come from a female donor in good health and CMV-seronegative.

The chain employs TRBV19 and TRBJ1-4; 9 bases map to TRBD1. Germline values: CDR1 LNHDA, CDR2 SQIVND (reference sequence). V dropped 4 bases and J dropped 8; count of bases not matched to a gene: 8. The CDR3 spans 15 residues. The CDR3 DNA sequence: TGTGCCAGTAGTACCCAGGACAGGGGCGACGAAAAACTGTTTTTT. It yields the protein CASSTQDRGDEKLFF.

This clone appeared a single time. The chain uses TRBV19 and TRBJ1-2, with 9 bases identical to TRBD1. Trimming at V came to 8 bases and at J to 0 bases, leaving 13 bases not matched to a gene. The V gene's germline CDR1 is LNHDA and CDR2 SQIVND (reference sequence). The CDR3 sequence is 17 residues long. CDR3 nucleotide sequence: TGTGCCAGTGCAACCGGGACAGGGAGTCGTTCTAACTATGGCTACACCTTC. It yields the protein CASATGTGSRSNYGYTF.

The gene calls are TRBV6-5 and TRBJ2-5, with D possibly matching TRBD2 (6 bases). This CDR3 has 15 residues. Trimming shortened V by 0 bases and J by 7 bases, and 15 bases separated the two germline ends. The V gene's germline CDR1 is MNHEY and CDR2 SVGAGI. The CDR3 region has the DNA TGTGCCAGCAGTTACTCGATAGGGGAGGTTGGGACCCAGTACTTC. Translating it yields CASSYSIGEVGTQYF.

This clone has just a few counts. The chain couples TRBV5-4 to TRBJ2-1; TRBD2 matches at 9 bases. From germline, CDR1 is SGHNT and CDR2 YYREEE (reference sequence). Trimming cost V 0 bases and J 3 bases; bases outside gene matches: 1. The CDR3 is 15 amino acids. CDR3 sequence (DNA): TGTGCCAGCAGCTTGGGACTAGCGGACTACAATGAGCAGTTCTTC. The encoded protein is CASSLGLADYNEQFF. The whole variable domain, remainder taken from reference TRBV5-4 and TRBJ2-1, is ETGVTQSPTHLIKTRGQQVTLRCSSQSGHNTVSWYQQALGQGPQFIFQYYREEENGRGNFPPRFSGLQFPNYSSELNVNALELDDSALYLCASSLGLADYNEQFFGPGTRLTVL.

J is TRBJ2-7 and V is TRBV27; a possible D gene is TRBD1 (6 bases). The V and J ends lost 6 bases and 0 bases respectively, with 9 bases between them. Germline values: CDR1 MNHEY, CDR2 SMNVEV (reference sequence). The CDR3 sequence is 13 residues long. The CDR3 region has the DNA TGTGCCAGCAGACAGGGAAACTCCTACGAGCAGTACTTC. Translated, it gives CASRQGNSYEQYF.